The clone carrying this T cell receptor (beta chain) was recorded many times. The antigen is not known. Full-length variable regions came from constant-region reverse primers plus semi-nested Nested Universal Primer A PCR. A single record per CDR3 protein comes from TCRdb applying MiXCR to the 5' RACE reads. The sample records approximately 57,000 distinct CDR3 sequences, about a fifth being singletons. Study results and caveats: The larger cohort examined one V-J beta rearrangement, not whole repertoires. Greatest tumor Treg TCR overlap was with tumor naive CD4+ cells.

The sorted Tregs were CD4+CD25+CD127-/low cells. This sequence was found in a female donor with breast cancer. Sequenced sample: tumor-infiltrating Tregs sorted from the breast tumor.

The CDR3 loop is CASTGLSTGNTEAFF. The CDR3 DNA follows: TGCGCCAGCACAGGCCTAAGTACGGGAAACACTGAAGCTTTCTTT. The chain joins TRBV4-1 to TRBJ1-1; no firm D call. This CDR3 has 15 amino acids. Deletions cut 7 bases from V and 2 bases from J, with 17 bases between. Germline V gene lookup returns CDR1 MGHRA and CDR2 YSYEKL.